A few counts support the clone carrying this TCR beta chain. The antigen is unknown. Germline CDR1 and CDR2: LGHNA and YSLEER. Trimming shortened V by 0 bases and J by 1 base, and 9 bases separated the two germline ends. The CDR3 runs 15 residues. This record belongs to a study of T cells after yellow fever vaccination. Points from the study as a whole: The appearance of a small share of clonotypes in both CD4 and CD8 compartments was observed.

TCR cDNA was made by 5'RACE template switching, adding a universal primer site and UMIs. Using its own MiXCR run on the 5' RACE reads, TCRdb lists one record per CDR3 protein. This sample has approximately 170,000 distinct CDR3 sequences, with roughly 11% found just once. The sequencing here drew on CD8+ T cells sorted from PBMCs, taken 15 days after the yellow fever booster vaccination. This receptor was obtained from a man younger than 35 who received the YFV17D yellow fever vaccine. The chain uses TRBV4-3 and TRBJ1-1; no definite D call. This chain's CDR3 is CASSQDMERNTEAFF. The DNA for the CDR3 is TGCGCCAGCAGCCAAGATATGGAGCGGAACACTGAAGCTTTCTTT.